This T cell receptor (beta chain) comes out of a study of blood T cells in healthy people across ages. Germline V CDR1 and CDR2: LGHNA, YSLEER. Deletions cut 4 bases from V and 4 bases from J, with 18 bases between. This CDR3 region has 16 residues. In terms of origin and age, donors were healthy Caucasian individuals from Russia aged roughly 6 to 95. Researchers report isolating at least 6 million PBMCs per sample. A sample-barcoded 5' primer and a J-beta primer mix were used in a second PCR of roughly 7 to 11 cycles. Each CDR3 protein is one row after TCRdb ran MiXCR on the 5' RACE reads. The data show some 1.5 million distinct CDR3 sequences, roughly two fifths seen once. Study conclusions and caveats: When one million T cells were used, diversity estimates were thought to be underestimates.

Details on this clonotype: Its antigen is still unknown.

Sequencing input: blood. The J gene is TRBJ2-3, the V gene TRBV4-3, with D maybe TRBD1 (6 bases). This clonotype was obtained from a woman aged 18-29 years in good health. The CDR3 loop reads CASSRHPGVEADTQYF. The CDR3 nucleotides read TGCGCCAGCAGCCGCCACCCAGGGGTTGAGGCAGATACGCAGTATTTT.